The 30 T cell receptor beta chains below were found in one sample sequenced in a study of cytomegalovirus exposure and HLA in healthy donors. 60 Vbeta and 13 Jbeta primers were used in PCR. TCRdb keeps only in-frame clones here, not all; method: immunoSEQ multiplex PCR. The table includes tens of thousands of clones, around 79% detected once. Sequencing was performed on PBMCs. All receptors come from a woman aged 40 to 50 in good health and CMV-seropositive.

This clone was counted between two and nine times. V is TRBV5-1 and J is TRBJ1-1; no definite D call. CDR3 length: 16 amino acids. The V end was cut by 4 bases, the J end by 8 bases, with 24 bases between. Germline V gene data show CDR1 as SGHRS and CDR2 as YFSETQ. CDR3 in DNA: TGCGCCAGCAGCCTCGTGCCGATTTTGCGAACAGAAGAAGCTTTCTTT. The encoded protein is CASSLVPILRTEEAFF.

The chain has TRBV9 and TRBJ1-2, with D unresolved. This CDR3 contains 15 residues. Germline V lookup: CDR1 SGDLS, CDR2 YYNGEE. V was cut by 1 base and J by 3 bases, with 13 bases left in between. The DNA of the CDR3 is TGTGCCAGCAGCGTACGTGAGGATCGGGACTATGGCTACACCTTC. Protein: CASSVREDRDYGYTF.

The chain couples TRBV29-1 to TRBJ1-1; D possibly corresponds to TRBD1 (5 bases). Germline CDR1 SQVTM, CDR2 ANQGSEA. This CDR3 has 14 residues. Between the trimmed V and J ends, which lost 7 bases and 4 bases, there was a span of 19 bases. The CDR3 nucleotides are TGCAGCGCGATCCGGGTCGGGGGAAGCACTGAAGCTTTCTTT. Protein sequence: CSAIRVGGSTEAFF.

CDR3 DNA sequence: TGTGCCAGCAGGGCGGACTCTGGGGATTCACCCCTCCACTTT. Its translation: CASRADSGDSPLHF. The V and J genes are TRBV2 and TRBJ1-6; the D is unclear. V dropped 6 bases and J dropped 8 bases, with 14 bases sitting between them. Germline V gene lookup returns CDR1 SNHLY and CDR2 FYNNEI. This CDR3 spans 14 amino acids. Drawing the rest from reference TRBV2 and TRBJ1-6, the complete variable domain is EPEVTQTPSHQVTQMGQEVILRCVPISNHLYFYWYRQILGQKVEFLVSFYNNEISEKSEIFDDQFSVERPDGSNFTLKIRSTKLEDSAMYFCASRADSGDSPLHFGNGTRLTVT.

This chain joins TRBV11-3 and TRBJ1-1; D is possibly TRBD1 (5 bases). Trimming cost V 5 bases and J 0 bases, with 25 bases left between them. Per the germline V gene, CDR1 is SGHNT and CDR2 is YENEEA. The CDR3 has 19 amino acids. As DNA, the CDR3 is TGTGCCAGCAGCCTCAGTTCGGGACTGACTTATGGGATGAACACTGAAGCTTTCTTT. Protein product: CASSLSSGLTYGMNTEAFF.

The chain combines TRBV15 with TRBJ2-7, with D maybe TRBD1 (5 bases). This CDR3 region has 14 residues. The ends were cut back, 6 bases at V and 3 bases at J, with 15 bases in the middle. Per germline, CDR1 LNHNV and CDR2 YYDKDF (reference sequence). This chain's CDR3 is CATRDPRVGYEQYF. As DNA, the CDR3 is TGTGCCACCAGGGACCCCAGGGTGGGCTACGAGCAGTACTTC.

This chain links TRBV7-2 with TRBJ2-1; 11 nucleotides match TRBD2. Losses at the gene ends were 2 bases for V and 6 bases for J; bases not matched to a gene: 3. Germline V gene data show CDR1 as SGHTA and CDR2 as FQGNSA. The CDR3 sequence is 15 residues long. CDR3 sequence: CASSLTSGSSNEQFF. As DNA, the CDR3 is TGTGCCAGCAGCTTAACTAGCGGGAGTAGCAATGAGCAGTTCTTC.

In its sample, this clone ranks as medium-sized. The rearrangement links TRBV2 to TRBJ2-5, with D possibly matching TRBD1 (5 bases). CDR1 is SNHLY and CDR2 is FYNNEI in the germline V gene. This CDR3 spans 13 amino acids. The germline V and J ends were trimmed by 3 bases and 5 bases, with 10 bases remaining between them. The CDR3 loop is CASSEGHGETQYF. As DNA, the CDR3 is TGTGCCAGCAGTGAGGGGCACGGGGAGACCCAGTACTTC.

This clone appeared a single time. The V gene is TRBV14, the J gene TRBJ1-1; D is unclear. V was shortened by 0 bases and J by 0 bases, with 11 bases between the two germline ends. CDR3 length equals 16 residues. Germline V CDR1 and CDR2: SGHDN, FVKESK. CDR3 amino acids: CASSQERLGLNTEAFF. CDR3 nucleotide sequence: TGTGCCAGCAGCCAAGAGAGGCTTGGCCTGAACACTGAAGCTTTCTTT.

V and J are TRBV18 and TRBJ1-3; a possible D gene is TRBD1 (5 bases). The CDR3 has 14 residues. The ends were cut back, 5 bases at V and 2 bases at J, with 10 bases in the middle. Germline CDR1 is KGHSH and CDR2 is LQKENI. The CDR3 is CASSFSGAGNTIYF. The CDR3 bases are TGTGCCAGCTCATTTTCGGGGGCTGGAAACACCATATATTTT.

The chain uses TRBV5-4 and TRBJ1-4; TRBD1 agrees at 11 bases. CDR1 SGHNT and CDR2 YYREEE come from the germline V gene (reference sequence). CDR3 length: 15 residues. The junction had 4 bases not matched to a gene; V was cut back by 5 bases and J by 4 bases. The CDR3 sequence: CASRRTGGFNEKLFF. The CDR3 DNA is TGTGCCAGCAGAAGGACAGGGGGCTTTAATGAAAAACTGTTTTTT.

CDR3 bases: TGTGCCAGTAGTATGTGGGGACAGGTCAACTATGGCTACACCTTC. It translates to CASSMWGQVNYGYTF. V gene TRBV19 combines with J gene TRBJ1-2; 8 bases fit TRBD1. The CDR3 consists of 15 residues. Trimming removed 3 bases from V and 2 bases from J; junction bases left unmatched: 5. Germline V lookup: CDR1 LNHDA, CDR2 SQIVND (reference sequence). The full variable domain, in which reference TRBV19 and TRBJ1-2 provide the parts outside the CDR3, is DGGITQSPKYLFRKEGQNVTLSCEQNLNHDAMYWYRQDPGQGLRLIYYSQIVNDFQKGDIAEGYSVSREKKESFPLTVTSAQKNPTAFYLCASSMWGQVNYGYTFGSGTRLTVV.

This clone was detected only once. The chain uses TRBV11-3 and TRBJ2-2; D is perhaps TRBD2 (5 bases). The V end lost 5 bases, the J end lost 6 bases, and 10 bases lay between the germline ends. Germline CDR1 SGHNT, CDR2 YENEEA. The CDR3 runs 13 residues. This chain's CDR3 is CASSPAVAGELFF. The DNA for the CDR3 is TGTGCCAGCAGCCCAGCGGTGGCCGGGGAGCTGTTTTTT.

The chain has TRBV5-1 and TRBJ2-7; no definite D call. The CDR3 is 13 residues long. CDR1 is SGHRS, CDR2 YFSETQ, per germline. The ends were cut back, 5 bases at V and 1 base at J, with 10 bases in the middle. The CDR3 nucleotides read TGCGCCAGCAGGATCGACACTTCCTACGAGCAGTACTTC. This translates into CASRIDTSYEQYF.

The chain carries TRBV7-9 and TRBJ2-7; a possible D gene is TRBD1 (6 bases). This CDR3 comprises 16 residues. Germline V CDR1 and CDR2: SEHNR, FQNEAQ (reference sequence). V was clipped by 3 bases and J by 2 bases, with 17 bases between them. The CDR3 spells CASSLLKGESPYEQYF. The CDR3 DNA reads TGTGCCAGCAGCTTGTTGAAGGGGGAGAGTCCCTACGAGCAGTACTTC.

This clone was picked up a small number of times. CDR3 residues: CASSQGGQRTYEQYF. For the CDR3, the DNA is TGCGCCAGCAGCCAAGGGGGACAGCGTACCTACGAGCAGTACTTC. V is TRBV4-1 and J is TRBJ2-7, with 7 bases identical to TRBD1. The CDR3 runs 15 residues. Looked up from germline, CDR1 is MGHRA and CDR2 is YSYEKL. Trimming removed 1 base from V and 2 bases from J; junction bases left unmatched: 5.

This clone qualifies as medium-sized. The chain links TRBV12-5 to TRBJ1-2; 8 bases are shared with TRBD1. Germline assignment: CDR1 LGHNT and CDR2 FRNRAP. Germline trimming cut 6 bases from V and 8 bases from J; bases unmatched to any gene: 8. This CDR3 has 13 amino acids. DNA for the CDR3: TGTGCTAGTGGACGTTCAGGGGGCGGAGGCTACACCTTC. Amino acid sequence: CASGRSGGGGYTF.

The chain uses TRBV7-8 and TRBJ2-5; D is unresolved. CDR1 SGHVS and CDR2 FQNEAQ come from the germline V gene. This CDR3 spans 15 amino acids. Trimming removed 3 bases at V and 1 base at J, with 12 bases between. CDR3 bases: TGTGCCAGCAGCTTTATGGGCAGCCTCCAAGAGACCCAGTACTTC. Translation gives CASSFMGSLQETQYF.

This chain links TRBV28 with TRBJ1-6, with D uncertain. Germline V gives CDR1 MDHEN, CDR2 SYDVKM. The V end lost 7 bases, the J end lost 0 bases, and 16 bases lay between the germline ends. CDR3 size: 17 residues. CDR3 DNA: TGTGCCAGCATAGGGAGGCTGCCGAGCTCCTATAATTCACCCCTCCACTTT. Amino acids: CASIGRLPSSYNSPLHF.

As DNA, the CDR3 is TGTGCCAGCAGCACCCAATTAGACAGGTTCAGGGACATTCAGTACTTC. This gives the protein CASSTQLDRFRDIQYF. The gene calls are TRBV21-1 and TRBJ2-4; TRBD1, as called in the table, went unchecked against the DNA. TRBV21-1 constitutes a pseudogene. The CDR3 length is 16 residues.

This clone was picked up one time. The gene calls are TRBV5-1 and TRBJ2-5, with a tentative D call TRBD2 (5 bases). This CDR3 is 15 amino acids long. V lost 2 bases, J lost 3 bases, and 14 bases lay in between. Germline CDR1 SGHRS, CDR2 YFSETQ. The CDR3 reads CASSFSAGEEETQYF. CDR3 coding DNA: TGCGCCAGCAGCTTTAGCGCAGGAGAAGAAGAGACCCAGTACTTC.

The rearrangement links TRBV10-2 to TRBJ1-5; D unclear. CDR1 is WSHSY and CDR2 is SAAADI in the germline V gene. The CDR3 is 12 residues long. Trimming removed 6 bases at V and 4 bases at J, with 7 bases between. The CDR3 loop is CASSSGNQPQHF. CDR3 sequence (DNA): TGCGCCAGCAGCTCCGGGAATCAGCCCCAGCATTTT.

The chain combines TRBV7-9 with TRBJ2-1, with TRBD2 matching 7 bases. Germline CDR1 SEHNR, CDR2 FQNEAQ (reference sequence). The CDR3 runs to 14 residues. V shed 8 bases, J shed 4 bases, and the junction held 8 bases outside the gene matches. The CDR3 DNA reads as TGTGCCAGCGACTTGGGGAGGGCGTACAATGAGCAGTTCTTC. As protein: CASDLGRAYNEQFF.

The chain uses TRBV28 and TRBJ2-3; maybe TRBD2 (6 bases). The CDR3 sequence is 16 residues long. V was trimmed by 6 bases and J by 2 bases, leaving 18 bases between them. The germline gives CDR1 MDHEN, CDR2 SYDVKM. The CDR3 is CASSPAGGGITDTQYF. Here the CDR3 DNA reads TGTGCCAGCAGCCCGGCGGGCGGCGGGATCACAGATACGCAGTATTTT.

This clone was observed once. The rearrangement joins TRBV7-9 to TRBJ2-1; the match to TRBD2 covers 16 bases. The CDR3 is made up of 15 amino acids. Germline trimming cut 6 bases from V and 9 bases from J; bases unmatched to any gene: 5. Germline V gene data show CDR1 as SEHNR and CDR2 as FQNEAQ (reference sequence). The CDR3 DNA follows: TGTGCCAGCAGGTCCGGGACTAGCGGGAGGGGTGAGCAGTTCTTC. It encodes CASRSGTSGRGEQFF.

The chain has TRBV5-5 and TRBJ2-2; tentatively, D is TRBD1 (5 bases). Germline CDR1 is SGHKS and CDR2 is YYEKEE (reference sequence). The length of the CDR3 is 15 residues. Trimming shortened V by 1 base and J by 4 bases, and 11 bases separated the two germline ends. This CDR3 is CASSLLGVSTGELFF. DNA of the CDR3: TGTGCCAGCAGCTTGCTAGGGGTCTCCACCGGGGAGCTGTTTTTT. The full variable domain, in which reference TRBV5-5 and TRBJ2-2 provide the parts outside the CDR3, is DAGVTQSPTHLIKTRGQQVTLRCSPISGHKSVSWYQQVLGQGPQFIFQYYEKEERGRGNFPDRFSARQFPNYSSELNVNALLLGDSALYLCASSLLGVSTGELFFGEGSRLTVL.

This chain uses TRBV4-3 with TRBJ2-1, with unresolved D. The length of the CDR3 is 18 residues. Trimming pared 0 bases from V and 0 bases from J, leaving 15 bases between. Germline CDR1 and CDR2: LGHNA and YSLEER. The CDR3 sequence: CASSQDYPLSSSYNEQFF. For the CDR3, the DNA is TGCGCCAGCAGCCAAGATTACCCGCTTTCGAGCTCCTACAATGAGCAGTTCTTC.

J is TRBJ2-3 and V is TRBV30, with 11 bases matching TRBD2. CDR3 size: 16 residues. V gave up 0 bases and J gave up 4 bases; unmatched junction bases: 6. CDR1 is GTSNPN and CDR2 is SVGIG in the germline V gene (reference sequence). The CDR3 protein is CAWSVQLAGVPDTQYF. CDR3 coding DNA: TGTGCCTGGAGTGTCCAACTAGCGGGAGTCCCAGATACGCAGTATTTT.

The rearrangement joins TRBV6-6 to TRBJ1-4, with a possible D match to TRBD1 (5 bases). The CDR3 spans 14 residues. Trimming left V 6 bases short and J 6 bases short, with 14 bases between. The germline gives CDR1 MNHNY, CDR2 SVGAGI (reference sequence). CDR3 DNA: TGTGCCAGCAGCGCCAGGGCACGGGATGAAAAACTGTTTTTT. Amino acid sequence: CASSARARDEKLFF.

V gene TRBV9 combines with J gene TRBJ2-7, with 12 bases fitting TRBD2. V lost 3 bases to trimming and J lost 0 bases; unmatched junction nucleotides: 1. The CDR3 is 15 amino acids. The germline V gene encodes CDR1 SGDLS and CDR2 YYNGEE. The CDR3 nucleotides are TGTGCCAGCAGCGAGGGACTAGCGGGCTCCTACGAGCAGTACTTC. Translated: CASSEGLAGSYEQYF.